Following are 4 T cell receptor beta chains from one sample sequenced in a study of CD8 T cells in ankylosing spondylitis. In TCRdb, the 5' RACE reads were re-called with MiXCR into one record per CDR3 protein. The repertoire holds tens of thousands of distinct CDR3 sequences, around 26% seen once, with less than 60% in the top ten. The source material was blood, either unsorted or a sorted T cell fraction (not recorded which). Every receptor here comes from a male donor with ankylosing spondylitis or in good health (not recorded which).

This chain uses TRBV5-1 with TRBJ2-1; D assignment may be TRBD1 or TRBD2 (5 bases each). In germline, CDR1 is SGHRS, CDR2 YFSETQ. Deletions cut 3 bases from V and 5 bases from J, with 15 bases between. The CDR3 length is 15 residues. The CDR3 sequence is CASSSNGASHNEQFF. CDR3 sequence (DNA): TGCGCCAGCAGCTCGAACGGGGCCAGCCACAATGAGCAGTTCTTC.

This clonotype was recorded a few times. V and J are TRBV5-1 and TRBJ2-7; TRBD2 might be the D (6 bases). V shed 4 bases and J shed 2 bases, with 16 bases lying between them. Germline V gene data show CDR1 as SGHRS and CDR2 as YFSETQ. The CDR3 covers 15 residues. The CDR3 sequence is CASSDRGSGAYEQYF. CDR3 bases: TGCGCCAGCAGCGATCGCGGTAGCGGTGCCTACGAGCAGTACTTC.

The rearrangement uses TRBV5-1 and TRBJ2-5, with 11 bases that match TRBD2. CDR1 SGHRS and CDR2 YFSETQ come from the germline V gene. The CDR3 runs 17 residues. The ends lost 0 bases at V and 2 bases at J; junction bases unmatched: 6. The CDR3 reads CASSLAGTSGAQETQYF. CDR3 DNA: TGCGCCAGCAGCTTGGCGGGGACTAGCGGAGCTCAAGAGACCCAGTACTTC.

This clonotype was detected a few times. The V call is TRBV20-1, the J call TRBJ1-4; D is ambiguous. The germline gives CDR1 DFQATT, CDR2 SNEGSKA (reference sequence). V lost 0 bases to trimming and J lost 6 bases, with 11 bases between them. There are 14 residues in the CDR3. CDR3 DNA: TGCAGTGCTAGAGATGCGGTTAGAGATGAAAAACTGTTTTTT. Encoded protein: CSARDAVRDEKLFF.